The next 21 T cell receptor beta chains were all read from a single sample in a study of cytomegalovirus exposure and HLA in healthy donors. 60 Vbeta and 13 Jbeta primers were used in PCR. The assay was immunoSEQ multiplex PCR, and TCRdb's table has in-frame clones only and misses some. The sample contains over 110,000 clones, 82% of which appear only once. Sequencing was done on a sample of PBMCs. These receptors all stem from a male donor in good health and CMV-seronegative.

The rearrangement uses TRBV7-3 and TRBJ2-3; 10 nucleotides agree with TRBD2. Trimming removed 3 bases from V and 2 bases from J; junction bases left unmatched: 2. Germline CDR1 and CDR2: SGHTA and FQGTGA. The CDR3 contains 15 residues. Here the CDR3 DNA reads TGTGCCAGCAGCTTTCTAGCGGGAGCCACAGATACGCAGTATTTT. Residues: CASSFLAGATDTQYF.

The rearrangement links TRBV30 to TRBJ1-5, with D unclear. The V gene's germline CDR1 is GTSNPN and CDR2 SVGIG (reference sequence). This CDR3 comprises 13 residues. V dropped 2 bases and J dropped 4 bases, with 9 bases sitting between them. As DNA, the CDR3 is TGTGCCTGGAGTTTTGGAGGTAATCAGCCCCAGCATTTT. It is translated as CAWSFGGNQPQHF.

The V and J genes are TRBV5-1 and TRBJ2-3; D may be TRBD2 (6 bases). The CDR3 is 15 residues long. With 4 bases removed from V and 5 bases from J, the gap between germline ends came to 17 bases. Looked up from germline, CDR1 is SGHRS and CDR2 is YFSETQ. In DNA form, the CDR3 reads TGCGCCAGCAGCGCCCGACTAGGGAGCGGAGATACGCAGTATTTT. It translates to CASSARLGSGDTQYF.

The gene calls are TRBV2 and TRBJ2-1, with a possible D match to TRBD1 (6 bases). Trimming pared 6 bases from V and 4 bases from J, leaving 10 bases between. The CDR3 loop spans 13 amino acids. Per the germline V gene, CDR1 is SNHLY and CDR2 is FYNNEI. CDR3: CASRTGQYNEQFF. The CDR3 DNA reads as TGTGCCAGCAGAACCGGACAGTACAATGAGCAGTTCTTC.

The CDR3 reads CASSLQTGEGGETQYF. For the CDR3, the DNA is TGTGCCAGCAGCTTACAGACAGGGGAAGGCGGCGAGACCCAGTACTTC. The chain has TRBV7-6 and TRBJ2-5, with 8 bases fitting TRBD1. There are 16 residues in the CDR3. V lost 2 bases to trimming and J lost 5 bases; unmatched junction nucleotides: 10. Germline assignment: CDR1 SGHVS and CDR2 FNYEAQ.

The chain carries TRBV28 and TRBJ2-3, with unresolved D. Between the trimmed V and J ends, which lost 6 bases and 4 bases, there was a span of 5 bases. CDR3 length equals 11 residues. Germline V gene lookup returns CDR1 MDHEN and CDR2 SYDVKM. Written as DNA, the CDR3 is TGTGCCAGCAGCCCCGCAGATACGCAGTATTTT. Translating it yields CASSPADTQYF.

Turning to this clone: At one end the junction does not follow the germline gene, possibly because of a read error. The chain carries TRBV30 and TRBJ2-3; no clear D. The CDR3 runs 11 residues. Germline V gene lookup returns CDR1 GTSNPN and CDR2 SVGIG (reference sequence). The CDR3 coding sequence is TGTGCCTGGAGTCGGGTAGATACGCGGTATTTT. Encoded protein: CAWSRVDTRYF.

To note about this clone: At one boundary the junction diverges from the germline segment, which might be a read error. The J gene is TRBJ2-2, the V gene TRBV7-9; a possible D gene is TRBD1 (6 bases). Germline values: CDR1 SEHNR, CDR2 FQNEAQ (reference sequence). CDR3 size: 17 residues. The CDR3 is CSSSLARYRADTGELFF. The DNA for the CDR3 is TGTTCCAGCAGCTTAGCGCGTTACAGGGCGGACACCGGGGAGCTGTTTTTT. Together with reference TRBV7-9 and TRBJ2-2, the CDR3 gives the full variable domain: DTGVSQNPRHKITKRGQNVTFRCDPISEHNRLYWYRQTLGQGPEFLTYFQNEAQLEKSRLLSDRFSAERPKGSFSTLEIQRTEQGDSAMYLCSSSLARYRADTGELFFGEGSRLTVL.

This rearrangement joins TRBV6-5 to TRBJ2-3; a weak D match, TRBD2 (6 bases). The CDR3 totals 16 residues. CDR1 and CDR2 (germline): MNHEY, SVGAGI. The V gene lost 0 bases and the J gene lost 0 bases, with 10 bases spanning the gap. The CDR3 sequence is CASSYSGGASTDTQYF. The CDR3 DNA reads as TGTGCCAGCAGTTACTCAGGCGGGGCTAGCACAGATACGCAGTATTTT.

The rearrangement links TRBV5-4 to TRBJ2-7; a possible D gene is TRBD2 (6 bases). V lost 2 bases and J lost 0, with 12 bases in between. Germline V lookup: CDR1 SGHNT, CDR2 YYREEE (reference sequence). The CDR3 is made up of 15 amino acids. The CDR3 loop reads CASSFSGGYSYEQYF. The CDR3 DNA reads TGTGCCAGCAGCTTTAGCGGAGGATACTCCTACGAGCAGTACTTC. The variable domain in full, with the rest retrieved from reference TRBV5-4 and TRBJ2-7, is ETGVTQSPTHLIKTRGQQVTLRCSSQSGHNTVSWYQQALGQGPQFIFQYYREEENGRGNFPPRFSGLQFPNYSSELNVNALELDDSALYLCASSFSGGYSYEQYFGPGTRLTVT.

This clone was detected only once. The chain has TRBV15 and TRBJ2-7; possible D gene TRBD1, 6 bases. The CDR3 is made up of 15 amino acids. V was trimmed by 3 bases and J by 3 bases, leaving 15 bases between them. Germline assignment: CDR1 LNHNV and CDR2 YYDKDF (reference sequence). The CDR3 nucleotides read TGTGCCACCAGCAGCCGGGACACCGCCTTCTACGAGCAGTACTTC. Its protein is CATSSRDTAFYEQYF.

This clone was seen once. This chain links TRBV7-8 with TRBJ1-2; D perhaps matches TRBD1 (5 bases). Between the trimmed V and J ends, which lost 3 bases and 4 bases, there was a span of 9 bases. This CDR3 is 13 amino acids long. Germline CDR1 reads SGHVS; CDR2 reads FQNEAQ. In DNA, the CDR3 is TGTGCCAGCAGCTTTCAGCAGGGCTATGGCTACACCTTC. Amino acid sequence: CASSFQQGYGYTF.

V gene TRBV7-8 combines with J gene TRBJ1-2, with D possibly TRBD1 on 6 matching bases. V was pared by 6 bases and J by 14 bases, with 19 bases between. The CDR3 is 12 residues long. The germline gives CDR1 SGHVS, CDR2 FQNEAQ. Here the CDR3 reads CASSIRTALPTF. In nucleotides, the CDR3 is TGTGCCAGCAGTATAAGGACAGCCCTCCCGACCTTC.

This sequence joins TRBV28 and TRBJ1-2, with TRBD1 as a possible D gene (5 bases). Germline V gene sequence: CDR1 MDHEN, CDR2 SYDVKM. The CDR3 length is 14 residues. The V and J ends lost 5 bases and 8 bases respectively, with 18 bases between them. This CDR3 reads CASSPPGGGFGYTF. DNA of the CDR3: TGTGCCAGCAGTCCCCCGGGGGGAGGGTTCGGCTACACCTTC.

This clone was found once. V gene TRBV6-5 combines with J gene TRBJ2-7; 7 nucleotides align to TRBD2. This CDR3 has 14 amino acids. V shed 5 bases, J shed 0 bases, and the junction held 4 bases outside the gene matches. Looked up from germline, CDR1 is MNHEY and CDR2 is SVGAGI. CDR3 residues: CASSKLATSYEQYF. The CDR3 nucleotides are TGTGCCAGCAGTAAACTAGCGACCTCCTACGAGCAGTACTTC.

V gene TRBV29-1 combines with J gene TRBJ1-1; 7 bases match TRBD1. The CDR3 has 12 residues. The V and J ends lost 6 bases and 2 bases, in that order; junction bases with no gene match: 3. From germline, CDR1 is SQVTM and CDR2 ANQGSEA. The CDR3 nucleotides are TGCAGCGTGGGACAGCTTAACACTGAAGCTTTCTTT. As protein: CSVGQLNTEAFF.

This clone was seen a few times. The chain carries TRBV25-1 and TRBJ2-7; TRBD1 might be the D (6 bases). V dropped 1 base and J dropped 3 bases, with 10 bases sitting between them. The V gene's germline CDR1 is MGHDK and CDR2 SYGVNS. This CDR3 has 14 residues. CDR3 amino acids: CASSESGTFYEQYF. CDR3 DNA sequence: TGTGCCAGCAGTGAATCCGGGACATTCTACGAGCAGTACTTC.

The chain uses TRBV7-3 and TRBJ2-3, with 10 positions matching TRBD1. The V gene's germline CDR1 is SGHTA and CDR2 FQGTGA. With V trimmed by 2 bases and J by 4 bases, 6 bases remained unmatched. The CDR3 is made up of 16 amino acids. The CDR3 DNA is TGTGCCAGCAGCTTACAGGGACAGGGGTCCGCAGATACGCAGTATTTT. Amino acid sequence: CASSLQGQGSADTQYF.

This clone was seen once. The chain uses TRBV11-2 and TRBJ1-5, with 8 bases matching TRBD1. The V gene's germline CDR1 is SGHAT and CDR2 FQNNGV. Trimming removed 2 bases from V and 9 bases from J; junction bases left unmatched: 6. CDR3 length: 14 residues. CDR3 nucleotides: TGTGCCAGCAGCTTACAGGGGGCGAGTGGGCCCCAGCATTTT. This translates into CASSLQGASGPQHF.

The V gene is TRBV6-5, the J gene TRBJ1-4; D might be TRBD1 (5 bases). The CDR3 totals 14 residues. Germline V lookup: CDR1 MNHEY, CDR2 SVGAGI. V gave up 5 bases and J gave up 2 bases, with 9 bases separating them. CDR3 nucleotides: TGTGCCAGCAGTCCGGGGGTGACTAATGAAAAACTGTTTTTT. Protein product: CASSPGVTNEKLFF.

The chain combines TRBV4-3 with TRBJ2-7, with 12 bases matching TRBD2. Losses at the gene ends were 0 bases for V and 4 bases for J; bases not matched to a gene: 7. Per the germline V gene, CDR1 is LGHNA and CDR2 is YSLEER. The CDR3 is 17 residues long. The CDR3 region is CASSQDASGRAGYEQYF. CDR3 sequence (DNA): TGCGCCAGCAGCCAAGATGCTAGCGGGAGGGCCGGGTACGAGCAGTACTTC.